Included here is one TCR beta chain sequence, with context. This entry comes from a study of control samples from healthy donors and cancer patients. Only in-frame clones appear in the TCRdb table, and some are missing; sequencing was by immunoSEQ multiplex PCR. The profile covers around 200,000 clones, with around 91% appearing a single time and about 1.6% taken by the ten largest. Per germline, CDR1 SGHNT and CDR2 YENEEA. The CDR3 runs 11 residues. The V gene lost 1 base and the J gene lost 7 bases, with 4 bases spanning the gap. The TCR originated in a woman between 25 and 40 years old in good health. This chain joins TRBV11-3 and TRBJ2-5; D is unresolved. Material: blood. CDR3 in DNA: TGTGCCAGCAGCTTAGCTGGGACCCAGTACTTC. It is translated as CASSLAGTQYF.